This T cell receptor beta chain is from a study of blood T cell repertoires in COVID-19 (dated by TCRdb to about 2020). In the study overall: Collaborator samples came from the United States, Italy and Spain and covered acute and convalescent phases of COVID-19. Sample metadata almost always included a de-identified subject ID, COVID-19 status, age in years and sex. The repertoires were released in a freely available public database meant as a resource for research on the immune response to SARS-CoV-2. The prospective study material was composed of cDNA or gDNA derived from T cells, B-cell-depleted T cells, or PBMCs. Subjects who had been exposed to COVID-19, were actively infected with it, or had recovered from it provided the deeply sampled blood TCRbeta repertoires that made up the dataset. HLA class I and class II types, where available, came from metadata supplied by the sample provider rather than from assay-based typing. Samples came from the ongoing ImmuneRACE study (first 160 participants) plus 1,254 subjects from 6 global collaborators.

Points on this clone: What this receptor recognizes is not known. Base qualities were left out, and no much larger clone turns up one base away.

From the cysteine through the phenylalanine, the CDR3 covers 14 amino acids. Of all the DNA, just the CDR3 is kept, 42 bases in frame from base 1. V loses 3 bases, J loses 7 bases, and the germline ends lie 15 bases apart. As encoded in the germline V gene (reference sequence), CDR1 is LNHDA while CDR2 is SQIVND. In the prospective study, participants were about 18 to 100 years old, resided in about two dozen geographic areas of the United States, and were enrolled through a virtual design. To assign participants to cohorts, the prospective study relied on clinical history that participants themselves reported in a screening survey and a study questionnaire. Each participant in the prospective study had whole blood, serum and a nasopharyngeal or oropharyngeal swab collected by mobile phlebotomists. Additional blood draws and questionnaires over an approximately two-month period could optionally be provided by prospective study participants. Blood samples from the prospective study were shipped frozen or at room temperature prior to DNA extraction.

Results and caveats for the whole study, not just this receptor: The quantity of clinical and demographic metadata differed by source and by participant and was supplied without curation.

The immunoSEQ Assay, a bias-controlled multiplex PCR, was used to amplify TCRbeta CDR3 regions from genomic DNA. In the authors' own workflow: Within the assay, amplification of reference gene primers was used to estimate how many nucleated cells each sample contained. To quantify the absolute abundance of each unique TCRbeta CDR3 rearrangement, sequence reads were collapsed and filtered. For each sample, productive Simpson clonality was calculated by taking the square root of Simpson's diversity index across productive rearrangements. TCRdb took over this immuneACCESS table, retaining in-frame rearrangements with V and J assigned. Such tables are incomplete; in checked studies, under half of the missing clones stem from an unresolved V gene, and the remainder is unexplained. Clone size and the V and J calls come from that table; the DNA yielded D and trimming. For this sample there are 250,000 or so clones; approximately 90% appear just once. The top ten clonotypes cover 2% to 3% of the sample.

This clonotype was sampled from a woman aged 25-40 years with acute COVID-19. The sample comprised PBMCs or T cells enriched from blood (not recorded which). The V and J segments used are TRBV19 and TRBJ1-1; the D segment could be TRBD1, given 5 matching bases. The CDR3: CASSISGGGGEAFF. The sequence in DNA is TGTGCCAGTAGTATTTCGGGGGGTGGTGGTGAAGCTTTCTTT.